This TCR beta chain was obtained from a study of OX40 agonist ivuxolimab in advanced cancers. The repertoire was sequenced with immunoSEQ multiplex PCR; TCRdb's copy has only in-frame clones and lacks some. Of tens of thousands of clones in the sample, 85% were seen once. The study's findings and limits: Circulating CD4+ and CD8+ T cells showed clonal expansion by week 6 at 0.1 to 3.0 mg/kg.

Concerning this clone: Its antigen is undetermined.

Germline V CDR1 and CDR2: SNHLY, FYNNEI. Trimming took off 2 bases at V and 8 bases at J, with 21 bases between the two ends. This CDR3 has 17 residues. The rearrangement uses TRBV2 and TRBJ1-4, with D possibly matching TRBD1 (6 bases). The input for sequencing was CD4+ or CD8+ T cells sorted from blood, taken in a trial of the OX40 agonist ivuxolimab. The receptor comes from an adult with an advanced solid tumor such as melanoma, head and neck, liver or kidney cancer. CDR3 in amino acids: CASSERWGQSTGEKLFF. The CDR3 DNA reads as TGTGCCAGCAGTGAAAGATGGGGGCAATCGACTGGGGAAAAACTGTTTTTT.